This T cell receptor beta chain was documented in a study of regulatory T cells in long-lasting Graves disease. General study findings and limits: Persistent disease was associated with favored TRBV28 usage and with favored use of TRBJ1-2 and TRBJ2-5. Those with persistent Graves' had less TCR diversity than newly diagnosed patients.

The time point denotes: newly diagnosed GD, antithyroid drugs for less than 3 months. Extracted PBMC RNA gave rise to the TCR library. Patients met American Thyroid Association criteria for Graves' disease. This clonotype was seen ten or more times. Its antigen is as yet unknown. Between the trimmed V and J ends, which lost 3 bases and 0 bases, there was a span of 13 bases. Germline lookup yields CDR1 SGHRS and CDR2 YFSETQ. CDR3 length: 15 amino acids. CDR3 regions were amplified by Arm-PCR using iRepertoire HTBI primers to build TCR beta libraries. TCRdb re-analysed the multiplex PCR reads in MiXCR, keeping a single row per CDR3 protein. This sample has hundreds of thousands of distinct CDR3 sequences, with over 15% found just once. This sample also appeared in a second study, on T cells in Graves' hyperthyroidism and ophthalmopathy. Per that paper: HTBI primers were the set used in a first-round RT-PCR of the TCR CDR3.

This specimen was peripheral blood mononuclear cells (PBMCs), taken at new diagnosis, from a patient treated with antithyroid drugs. The TCR sequence derives from a middle-aged man with Graves disease. The V and J genes are TRBV5-1 and TRBJ2-7; TRBD1 is a possible D gene (6 bases). CDR3: CASSWGTPISYEQYF. The CDR3 DNA is TGCGCCAGCAGCTGGGGGACACCGATCTCCTACGAGCAGTACTTC.